This passage covers 10 T cell receptor beta chains from one sample sequenced in a study of cytotoxic CD8 clonotypes in ibrutinib-treated CLL. Measured with immunoSEQ multiplex PCR; TCRdb has only the in-frame clones, and not every one. The sample consists of 250,000 to 350,000 clones, roughly three quarters of them appearing once. Source: PBMCs, taken at disease progression, from a patient treated with ibrutinib. These receptors came from a human donor with chronic lymphocytic leukemia.

The rearrangement uses TRBV6-5 and TRBJ2-7; D possibly corresponds to TRBD2 (5 bases). V was shortened by 5 bases and J by 9 bases, with 14 bases between the two germline ends. The CDR3 is 12 amino acids. Germline V gene lookup returns CDR1 MNHEY and CDR2 SVGAGI. The CDR3 is CASSPLPGMQYF. The CDR3 DNA sequence: TGTGCCAGCAGTCCATTGCCGGGGATGCAGTACTTC.

The chain recombines TRBV29-1 with TRBJ2-2; D gene ambiguous. The CDR3 spans 13 residues. The germline V gene has CDR1 SQVTM and CDR2 ANQGSEA. V was trimmed by 5 bases and J by 0 bases, leaving 7 bases between them. CDR3 region: CSVTYANTGELFF. CDR3 DNA: TGCAGCGTTACGTACGCGAACACCGGGGAGCTGTTTTTT.

This chain uses TRBV20-1 with TRBJ2-7, with D possibly being TRBD1 (6 bases). Germline values: CDR1 DFQATT, CDR2 SNEGSKA (reference sequence). V gave up 4 bases and J gave up 6 bases, with 10 bases separating them. The CDR3 contains 11 residues. The CDR3 region has the DNA TGCAGTGCTAAAACAGGGTCCGAGCAGTACTTC. This codes for CSAKTGSEQYF.

The chain has TRBV7-6 and TRBJ2-2; no definite D call. This CDR3 is built from 13 residues. Germline V gene sequence: CDR1 SGHVS, CDR2 FNYEAQ. Between the trimmed V and J ends, which lost 2 bases and 1 base, there was a span of 2 bases. CDR3 sequence (DNA): TGTGCCAGCAGCTTATGGAACACCGGGGAGCTGTTTTTT. It translates to CASSLWNTGELFF.

This clone has more than one count but fewer than ten. J is TRBJ2-7 and V is TRBV29-1, with 9 bases identical to TRBD1. The CDR3 consists of 12 residues. Germline lookup yields CDR1 SQVTM and CDR2 ANQGSEA. J was trimmed by 2 bases and V by 7 bases; bases with no gene match: 3. CDR3 in amino acids: CSGQGETYEQYF. CDR3 nucleotides: TGCAGCGGACAGGGGGAGACCTACGAGCAGTACTTC.

In DNA form, the CDR3 reads TGTGCCAGCAGTTTTGGAGGACTAGCGGGAGTTTTCGCCTACGAGCAGTACTTC. Translation: CASSFGGLAGVFAYEQYF. The chain links TRBV28 to TRBJ2-7; TRBD2 matches at 13 bases. CDR3 size: 18 residues. Germline V lookup: CDR1 MDHEN, CDR2 SYDVKM. The ends lost 3 bases at V and 2 bases at J; junction bases unmatched: 10.

The chain uses TRBV9 and TRBJ2-3, with 14 bases that match TRBD2. With 0 bases clipped from V and 8 bases from J, the junction kept 5 bases outside the gene matches. Germline V CDR1 and CDR2: SGDLS, YYNGEE. This CDR3 is 16 amino acids long. The CDR3 DNA is TGTGCCAGCAGCGTAGATTCCGGACTAGCGGGAGGTACGCAGTATTTT. This codes for CASSVDSGLAGGTQYF.

The chain couples TRBV15 to TRBJ1-4; TRBD1 is a possible D gene (6 bases). This CDR3 is built from 18 residues. V lost 0 bases and J lost 7, with 21 bases in between. Germline V CDR1 and CDR2: LNHNV, YYDKDF (reference sequence). The CDR3 nucleotides read TGTGCCACCAGCAGAGATGTGGGGGGGCCAGGGGTAGGTGAAAAACTGTTTTTT. The encoded protein is CATSRDVGGPGVGEKLFF.

The chain is built from TRBV6-6 and TRBJ1-2; D unclear. The germline CDR1 and CDR2 sequences are MNHNY and SVGAGI (reference sequence). The length of the CDR3 is 12 residues. V was clipped by 0 bases and J by 7 bases, with 6 bases between them. CDR3 sequence: CASSYSTRGYTF. Here the CDR3 DNA reads TGTGCCAGCAGTTACTCGACCCGTGGCTACACCTTC.

V gene TRBV29-1 combines with J gene TRBJ1-4; TRBD1 is a possible D gene (6 bases). The CDR3 runs 14 residues. V lost 4 bases and J 8 bases, leaving 17 bases between the germline ends. Germline V lookup: CDR1 SQVTM, CDR2 ANQGSEA. The CDR3 coding sequence is TGCAGCGTTGTGGGAGCAGGGGCTTGGGAAAAACTGTTTTTT. Encoded protein: CSVVGAGAWEKLFF. Based on the CDR3 plus reference TRBV29-1 and TRBJ1-4, the full variable domain is SAVISQKPSRDICQRGTSLTIQCQVDSQVTMMFWYRQQPGQSLTLIATANQGSEATYESGFVIDKFPISRPNLTFSTLTVSNMSPEDSSIYLCSVVGAGAWEKLFFGSGTQLSVL.